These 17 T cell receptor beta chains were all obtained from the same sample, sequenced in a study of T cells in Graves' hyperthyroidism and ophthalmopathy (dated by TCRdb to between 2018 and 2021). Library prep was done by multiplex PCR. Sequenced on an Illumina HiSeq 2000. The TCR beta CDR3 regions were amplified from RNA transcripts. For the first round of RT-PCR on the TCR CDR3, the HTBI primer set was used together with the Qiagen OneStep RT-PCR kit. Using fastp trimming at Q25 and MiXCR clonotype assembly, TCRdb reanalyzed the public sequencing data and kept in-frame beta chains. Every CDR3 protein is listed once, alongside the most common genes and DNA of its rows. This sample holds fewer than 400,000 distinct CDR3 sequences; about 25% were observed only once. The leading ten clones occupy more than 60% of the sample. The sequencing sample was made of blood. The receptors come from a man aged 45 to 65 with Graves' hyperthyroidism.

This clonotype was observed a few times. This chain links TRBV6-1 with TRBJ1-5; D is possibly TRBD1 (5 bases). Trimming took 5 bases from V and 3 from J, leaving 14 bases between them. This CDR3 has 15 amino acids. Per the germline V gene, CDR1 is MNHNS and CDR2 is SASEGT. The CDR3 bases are TGTGCCAGCAGTCTATCCGGGACCCACAATCAGCCCCAGCATTTT. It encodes CASSLSGTHNQPQHF.

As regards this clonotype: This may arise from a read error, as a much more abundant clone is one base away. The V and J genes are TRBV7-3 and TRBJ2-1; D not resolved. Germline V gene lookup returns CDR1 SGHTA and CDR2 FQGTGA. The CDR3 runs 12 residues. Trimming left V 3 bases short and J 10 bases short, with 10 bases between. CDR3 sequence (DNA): TGTGCCAGCAGCTTCAGCGCTGGCGAGCAGTTCTTC. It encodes CASSFSAGEQFF. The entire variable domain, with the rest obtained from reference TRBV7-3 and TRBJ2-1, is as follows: GAGVSQTPSNKVTEKGKYVELRCDPISGHTALYWYRQSLGQGPEFLIYFQGTGAADDSGLPNDRFFAVRPEGSVSTLKIQRTERGDSAVYLCASSFSAGEQFFGPGTRLTVL.

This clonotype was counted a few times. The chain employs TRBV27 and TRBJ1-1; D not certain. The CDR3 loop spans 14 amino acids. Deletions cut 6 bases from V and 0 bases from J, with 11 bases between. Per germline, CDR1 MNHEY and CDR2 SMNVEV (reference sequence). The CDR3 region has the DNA TGTGCCAGCAGGGCGCTGCCCATGAACACTGAAGCTTTCTTT. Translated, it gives CASRALPMNTEAFF.

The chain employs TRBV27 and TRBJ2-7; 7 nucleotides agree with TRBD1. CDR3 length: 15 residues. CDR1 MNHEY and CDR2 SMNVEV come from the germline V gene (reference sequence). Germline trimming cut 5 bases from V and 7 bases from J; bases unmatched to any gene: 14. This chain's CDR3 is CASSTWTGPLWEQYF. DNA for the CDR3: TGTGCCAGCAGTACATGGACAGGACCCCTCTGGGAGCAGTACTTC.

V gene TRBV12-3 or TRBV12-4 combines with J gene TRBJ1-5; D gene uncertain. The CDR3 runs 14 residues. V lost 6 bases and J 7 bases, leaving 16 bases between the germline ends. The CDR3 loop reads CASRTGFRGQPQHF. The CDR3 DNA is TGTGCCAGCAGGACGGGGTTCCGCGGGCAGCCCCAGCATTTT.

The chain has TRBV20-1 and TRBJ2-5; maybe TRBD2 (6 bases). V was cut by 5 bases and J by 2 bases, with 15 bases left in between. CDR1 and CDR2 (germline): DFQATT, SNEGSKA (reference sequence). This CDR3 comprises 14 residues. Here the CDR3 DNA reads TGCAGTGCTGGAACCGGGACTGAACAAGAGACCCAGTACTTC. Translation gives CSAGTGTEQETQYF.

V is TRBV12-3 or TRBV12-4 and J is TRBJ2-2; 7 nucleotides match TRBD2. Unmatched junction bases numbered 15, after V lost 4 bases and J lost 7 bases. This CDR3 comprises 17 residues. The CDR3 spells CASSSGARGSGNGELFF. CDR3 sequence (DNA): TGTGCCAGCAGTTCCGGTGCGCGCGGGAGTGGTAACGGGGAGCTGTTTTTT.

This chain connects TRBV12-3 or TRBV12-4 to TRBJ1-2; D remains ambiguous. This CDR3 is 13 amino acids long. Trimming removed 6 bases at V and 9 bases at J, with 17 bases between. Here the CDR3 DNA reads TGTGCCAGCAGCCAAAGGGATAAAGATCGCTACACCTTC. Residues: CASSQRDKDRYTF.

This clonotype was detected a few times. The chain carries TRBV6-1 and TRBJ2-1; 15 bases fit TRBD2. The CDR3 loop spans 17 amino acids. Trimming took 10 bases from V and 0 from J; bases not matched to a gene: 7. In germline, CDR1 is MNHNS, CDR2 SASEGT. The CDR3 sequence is CATWTSGRVSSYNEQFF. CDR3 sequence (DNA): TGTGCCACCTGGACTAGCGGGAGGGTCAGCTCCTACAATGAGCAGTTCTTC.

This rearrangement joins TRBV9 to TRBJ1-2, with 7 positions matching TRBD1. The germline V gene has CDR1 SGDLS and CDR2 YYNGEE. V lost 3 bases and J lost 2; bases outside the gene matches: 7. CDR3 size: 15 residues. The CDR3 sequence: CASSDGQGGNYGYTF. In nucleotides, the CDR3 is TGTGCCAGCAGCGATGGACAAGGGGGCAACTATGGCTACACCTTC. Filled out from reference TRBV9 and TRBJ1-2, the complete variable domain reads DSGVTQTPKHLITATGQRVTLRCSPRSGDLSVYWYQQSLDQGLQFLIQYYNGEERAKGNILERFSAQQFPDLHSELNLSSLELGDSALYFCASSDGQGGNYGYTFGSGTRLTVV.

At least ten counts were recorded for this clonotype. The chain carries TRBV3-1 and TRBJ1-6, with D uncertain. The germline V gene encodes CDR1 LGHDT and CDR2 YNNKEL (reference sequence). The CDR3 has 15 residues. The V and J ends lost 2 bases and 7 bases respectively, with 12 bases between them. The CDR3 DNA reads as TGTGCCAGCAGCCAACTTCCAGACGGCAATTCACCCCTCCACTTT. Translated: CASSQLPDGNSPLHF.

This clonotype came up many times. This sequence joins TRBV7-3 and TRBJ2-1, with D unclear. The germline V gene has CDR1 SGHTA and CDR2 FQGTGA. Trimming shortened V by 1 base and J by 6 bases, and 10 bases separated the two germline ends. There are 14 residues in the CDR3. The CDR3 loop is CASSLNTNLNEQFF. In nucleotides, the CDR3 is TGTGCCAGCAGCTTAAATACCAACCTCAATGAGCAGTTCTTC.

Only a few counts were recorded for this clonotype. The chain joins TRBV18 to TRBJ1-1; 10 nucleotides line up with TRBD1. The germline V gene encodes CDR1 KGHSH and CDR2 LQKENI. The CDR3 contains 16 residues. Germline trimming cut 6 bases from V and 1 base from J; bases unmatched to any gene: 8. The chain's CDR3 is CASSPRQGAPNTEAFF. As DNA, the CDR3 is TGTGCCAGCTCTCCGAGACAGGGGGCGCCGAACACTGAAGCTTTCTTT.

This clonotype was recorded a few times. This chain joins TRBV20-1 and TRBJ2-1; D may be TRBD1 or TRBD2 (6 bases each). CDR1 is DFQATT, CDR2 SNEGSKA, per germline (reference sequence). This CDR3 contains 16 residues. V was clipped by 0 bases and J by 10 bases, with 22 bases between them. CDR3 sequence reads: CSARDSPGAGASEQFF. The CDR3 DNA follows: TGCAGTGCTAGAGATTCCCCGGGGGCCGGGGCATCGGAGCAGTTCTTC.

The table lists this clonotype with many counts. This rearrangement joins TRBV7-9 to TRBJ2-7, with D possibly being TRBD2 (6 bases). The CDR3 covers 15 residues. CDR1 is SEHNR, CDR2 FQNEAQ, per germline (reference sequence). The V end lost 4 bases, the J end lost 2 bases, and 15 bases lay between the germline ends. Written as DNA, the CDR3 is TGTGCCAGCAGCTCAACCTCCCCGGGGGCCTACGAGCAGTACTTC. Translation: CASSSTSPGAYEQYF.

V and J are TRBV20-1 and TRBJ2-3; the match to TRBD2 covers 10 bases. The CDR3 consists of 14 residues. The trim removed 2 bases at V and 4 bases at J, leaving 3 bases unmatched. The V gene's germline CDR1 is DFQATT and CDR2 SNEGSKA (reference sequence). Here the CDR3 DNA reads TGCAGTGCTAGAAGCGGGAGGGGGTCAGATACGCAGTATTTT. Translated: CSARSGRGSDTQYF.

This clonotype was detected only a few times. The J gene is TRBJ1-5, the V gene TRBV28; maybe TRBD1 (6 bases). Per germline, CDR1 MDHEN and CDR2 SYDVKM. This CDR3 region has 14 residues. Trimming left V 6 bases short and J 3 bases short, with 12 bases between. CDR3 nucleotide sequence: TGTGCCAGCAGACAGGGAGGGGTCAATCAGCCCCAGCATTTT. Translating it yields CASRQGGVNQPQHF. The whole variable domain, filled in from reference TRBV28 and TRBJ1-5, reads DVKVTQSSRYLVKRTGEKVFLECVQDMDHENMFWYRQDPGLGLRLIYFSYDVKMKEKGDIPEGYSVSREKKERFSLILESASTNQTSMYLCASRQGGVNQPQHFGDGTRLSIL.